The rows below give T cell receptor beta chains drawn from one sample of a study of shared clonotypes between healthy human individuals. Clones were sequenced by immunoSEQ multiplex PCR, and TCRdb holds only the in-frame ones, with some missing. Of millions of clones listed, just over 90% are singletons. The source material was naive CD4+ T cells sorted from blood. All receptors derive from a man aged 18 to 30 in good health. CDR3s include the opening cysteine and the closing phenylalanine or tryptophan. A D gene is named only where the DNA matches it firmly. Expanded clones get a size class; other rows say once, few or many, or leave the size out.

TRBD1	TRBJ1-5	TRBV28	15	few	TGTGCCAGCAGTTTATGGCAGGGGGCAGGGCAGCCCCAGCATTTT	CASSLWQGAGQPQHF
.	TRBJ2-7	TRBV18	16	once	TGTGCCAGCTCACCAGACAACGCGGGGGCGGCCTACGAGCAGTACTTC	CASSPDNAGAAYEQYF
.	TRBJ2-6	TRBV25-1	15	.	TGTGCCAGCAGTGCTCACAACTCTGGGGCCAACGTCCTGACTTTC	CASSAHNSGANVLTF
.	TRBJ1-4	TRBV7-9	14	.	TGTGCCAGCAGTTCGAGGGGCGCTAATGAAAAACTGTTTTTT	CASSSRGANEKLFF
.	TRBJ1-1	TRBV10-3	14	once	TGTGCCATCAGGCCGACGGAAGGGAACACTGAAGCTTTCTTT	CAIRPTEGNTEAFF
.	TRBJ2-2	TRBV28	14	.	TGTGCCAGCAGTTCGGACCTCTTCACCGGGGAGCTGTTTTTT	CASSSDLFTGELFF
.	TRBJ1-2	TRBV28	13	once	TGTGCCAGCAGACAGAGACAGGCGTATGGCTACACCTTC	CASRQRQAYGYTF
TRBD2	TRBJ2-6	TRBV10-3	18	.	TGTGCCATCCCCAGGACTAGCGGGAGGGAGTCTGGGGCCAACGTCCTGACTTTC	CAIPRTSGRESGANVLTF
.	TRBJ1-1	TRBV5-1	13	few	TGCGCCAGCAGCTTGGGGGCAGACACTGAAGCTTTCTTT	CASSLGADTEAFF
TRBD1	TRBJ2-7	TRBV6-6	15	.	TGTGCCAGCAGTCCCCTTCGGGACAGGGAGAACGAGCAGTACTTC	CASSPLRDRENEQYF
.	TRBJ2-1	TRBV18	12	.	TGTGCCAGCTCACGGGATTACAATGAGCAGTTCTTC	CASSRDYNEQFF
TRBD1	TRBJ2-1	TRBV5-1	16	.	TGCGCCAGCAGTCAGGGACAGGGGCAAATATACAATGAGCAGTTCTTC	CASSQGQGQIYNEQFF
TRBD2	TRBJ2-7	TRBV11-2	13	few	TGTGCCAGCAGCTCGGGACTAGTGGAGGAGCAGTACTTC	CASSSGLVEEQYF
TRBD2	TRBJ2-1	TRBV5-1	15	.	TGCGCCAGCAGCAATCCTGGGACTATTTACAATGAGCAGTTCTTC	CASSNPGTIYNEQFF
.	TRBJ1-4	TRBV30	12	.	TGTGCCTGGAGCGCAAGAGATGAAAAACTGTTTTTT	CAWSARDEKLFF
TRBD1	TRBJ1-3	TRBV28	15	.	TGTGCCAGCAGTTTTACAGGGGGCCCTGGAAACACCATATATTTT	CASSFTGGPGNTIYF
.	TRBJ1-1	TRBV4-3	15	once	TGCGCCAGCAGCCAAGATTTTGCGGAGAACACTGAAGCTTTCTTT	CASSQDFAENTEAFF
TRBD2	TRBJ2-7	TRBV18	14	.	TGTGCCAGCTCACCAAGCGGGGGGACCTACGAGCAGTACTTC	CASSPSGGTYEQYF
.	TRBJ2-7	TRBV27	13	.	TGTGCCAGCAGTTTAATGGACCGCTACGAGCAGTACTTC	CASSLMDRYEQYF
.	TRBJ2-7	TRBV5-4	17	.	TGTGCCAGCAGCTTGGGGCTCGGGATCCTTAACTCCTACGAGCAGTACTTC	CASSLGLGILNSYEQYF
.	TRBJ2-2	TRBV9	14	.	TGTGCCAGCAACGTGGGGGGGCTCACCGGGGAGCTGTTTTTT	CASNVGGLTGELFF
.	TRBJ1-1	TRBV11-2	14	few	TGTGCCAGCAGCTTAGAGGGCAGGGTCACTGAAGCTTTCTTT	CASSLEGRVTEAFF
.	TRBJ1-5	TRBV19	12	once	TGTGCCAGTAGTCCTACCAATCAGCCCCAGCATTTT	CASSPTNQPQHF
.	TRBJ2-5	TRBV30	10	.	TGTGCCTGGAGGAGAGAGACCCAGTACTTC	CAWRRETQYF
.	TRBJ2-3	TRBV25-1	13	.	TGTGCCAGCAGTGATAGATCCCTATTAGGGCAGTATTTT	CASSDRSLLGQYF
TRBD1	TRBJ1-2	TRBV7-8	14	.	TGTGCCAGCAGCTTAGAGGGGGCCAACTATGGCTACACCTTC	CASSLEGANYGYTF
.	TRBJ1-2	TRBV28	11	.	TGTGCCAGCAGGGACATCTATGGCTACACCTTC	CASRDIYGYTF
.	TRBJ2-2	TRBV9	16	.	TGTGCCAGCAGCGTATTGGGACATACGAACACCGGGGAGCTGTTTTTT	CASSVLGHTNTGELFF
TRBD2	TRBJ2-3	TRBV29-1	14	.	TGCAGCGTTGAAGGTACTAGCGATTTAGATACGCAGTATTTT	CSVEGTSDLDTQYF
.	TRBJ2-7	TRBV5-1	13	.	TGCGCCAGCAGCTTGGTCTCGGGTTGGGAGCAGTACTTC	CASSLVSGWEQYF
.	TRBJ2-1	TRBV2	12	.	TGTGCCAGCAGTGGGGACTACAATGAGCAGTTCTTC	CASSGDYNEQFF
TRBD2	TRBJ2-7	TRBV23-1	16	once	TGCGCCAGCAGTCATCTTACTAGCGGCCAGACCTACGAGCAGTACTTC	CASSHLTSGQTYEQYF
.	TRBJ2-2	TRBV5-1	15	.	TGCGCCAGCAGCTTGGAGGGGCTGAACACCGGGGAGCTGTTTTTT	CASSLEGLNTGELFF